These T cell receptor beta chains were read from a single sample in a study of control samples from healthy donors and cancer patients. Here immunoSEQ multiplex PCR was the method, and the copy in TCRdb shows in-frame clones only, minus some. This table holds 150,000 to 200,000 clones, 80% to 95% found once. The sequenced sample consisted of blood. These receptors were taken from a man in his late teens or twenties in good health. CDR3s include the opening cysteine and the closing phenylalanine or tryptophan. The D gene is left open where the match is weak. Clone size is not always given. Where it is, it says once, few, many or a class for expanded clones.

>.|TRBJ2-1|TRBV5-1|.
CASSFGRWDNEQFF
TGCGCCAGCAGCTTCGGACGGTGGGACAATGAGCAGTTCTTC
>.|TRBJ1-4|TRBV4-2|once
CASSPRGTNEKLFF
TGTGCCAGCAGCCCCCGAGGGACTAATGAAAAACTGTTTTTT
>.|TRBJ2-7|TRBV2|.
CASRDRRVYEQYF
TGTGCCAGCAGAGACAGGAGGGTCTACGAGCAGTACTTC
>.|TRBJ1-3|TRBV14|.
CASSPRPSSGNTIYF
TGTGCCAGCAGCCCAAGACCCAGCTCTGGAAACACCATATATTTT
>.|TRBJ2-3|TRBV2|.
CASSEEQPGLSTDTQYF
TGTGCCAGCAGTGAAGAACAGCCGGGACTCAGCACAGATACGCAGTATTTT
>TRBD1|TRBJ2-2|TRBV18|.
CASSPGTGGSGELFF
TGTGCCAGCTCACCTGGGACAGGGGGCTCCGGGGAGCTGTTTTTT
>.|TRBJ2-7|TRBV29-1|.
CSVMGSAYEQYF
TGCAGCGTTATGGGTTCCGCCTACGAGCAGTACTTC
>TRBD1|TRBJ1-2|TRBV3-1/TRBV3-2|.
CASSPQDRSDLYGYTF
TGTGCCAGCAGCCCCCAGGACAGGTCTGACCTTTATGGCTACACCTTC
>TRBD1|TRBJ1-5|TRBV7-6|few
CASSLGGQGNQPQHF
TGTGCCAGCAGCTTAGGAGGACAGGGGAACCAGCCCCAGCATTTT
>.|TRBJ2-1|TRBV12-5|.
CASGLLNGEQFF
TGTGCTAGTGGCCTCTTAAACGGTGAGCAGTTCTTC
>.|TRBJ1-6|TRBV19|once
CASSIKGTAPLHF
TGTGCCAGTAGTATAAAGGGGACGGCGCCCCTCCACTTT
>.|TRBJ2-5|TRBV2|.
CASSGGTQETQYF
TGTGCCAGCAGTGGGGGTACCCAAGAGACCCAGTACTTC
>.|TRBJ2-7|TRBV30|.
CAWREGQGMVKLYEQYF
TGTGCCTGGAGGGAGGGGCAGGGCATGGTTAAATTGTACGAGCAGTACTTC
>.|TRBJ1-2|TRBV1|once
CTSSHPGRSLPFYGYTF
TGCACCAGCAGCCATCCCGGACGGAGTCTCCCTTTCTATGGCTACACCTTC
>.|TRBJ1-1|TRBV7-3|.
CASSLGPLNTEAFF
TGTGCCAGCAGCTTGGGACCGCTGAACACTGAAGCTTTCTTT
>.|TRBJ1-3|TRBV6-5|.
CASSYSGTPSGNTIYF
TGTGCCAGCAGTTACTCGGGGACACCCTCTGGAAACACCATATATTTT
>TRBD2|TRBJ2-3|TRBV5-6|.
CASSLTTSGNTDTQYF
TGTGCCAGCAGCTTGACGACTAGCGGAAATACAGATACGCAGTATTTT
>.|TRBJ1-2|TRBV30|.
CAWSVLGAGYGYTF
TGTGCCTGGAGTGTACTAGGGGCAGGCTATGGCTACACCTTC
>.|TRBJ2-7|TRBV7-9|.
CASSLGGGVGYEQYF
TGTGCCAGCAGCTTAGGGGGCGGTGTAGGCTACGAGCAGTACTTC
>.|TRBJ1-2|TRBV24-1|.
CATSAGFGYTF
TGTGCCACCAGTGCGGGGTTTGGCTACACCTTC
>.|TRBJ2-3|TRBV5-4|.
CASSLEPTDTQYF
TGTGCCAGCAGCTTGGAGCCTACAGATACGCAGTATTTT
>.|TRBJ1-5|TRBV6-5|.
CASSPTANNQPQHF
TGTGCCAGCAGCCCAACAGCAAACAATCAGCCCCAGCATTTT
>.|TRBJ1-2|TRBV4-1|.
CASSQGDPANYGYTF
TGCGCCAGCAGCCAGGGGGACCCCGCCAACTATGGCTACACCTTC
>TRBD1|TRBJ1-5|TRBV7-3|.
CASSPDYLPELQGLNQPQHF
TGTGCCAGCAGCCCCGATTATCTACCTGAACTACAGGGGCTCAATCAGCCCCAGCATTTT
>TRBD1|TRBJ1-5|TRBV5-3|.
CATTDREAYSNQPQHF
TGTGCCACTACAGACAGGGAGGCGTATAGCAATCAGCCCCAGCATTTT
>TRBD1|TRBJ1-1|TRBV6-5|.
CASKIMTGLGSEAFF
TGTGCCAGCAAGATCATGACAGGGCTGGGTTCCGAAGCTTTCTTT
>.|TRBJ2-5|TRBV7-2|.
CASSLEHPGRETQYF
TGTGCCAGCAGCTTAGAGCACCCAGGGCGGGAGACCCAGTACTTC
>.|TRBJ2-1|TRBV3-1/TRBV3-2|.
CASSQDQGAYNEQFF
TGTGCCAGCAGCCAAGATCAGGGCGCCTACAATGAGCAGTTCTTC
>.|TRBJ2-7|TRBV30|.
CAWGQYGPYEQYF
TGTGCCTGGGGACAGTATGGACCCTACGAGCAGTACTTC
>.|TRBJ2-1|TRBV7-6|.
CASSLDGNNEQFF
TGTGCCAGCAGCTTAGACGGAAACAATGAGCAGTTCTTC
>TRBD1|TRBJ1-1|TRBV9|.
CASSGFAGGVGKFSEAFF
TGTGCCAGCAGCGGTTTCGCAGGGGGCGTGGGTAAGTTTTCTGAAGCTTTCTTT
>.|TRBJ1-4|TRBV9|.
CASSVGEGVGNEKLFF
TGTGCCAGCAGCGTGGGGGAGGGTGTTGGGAATGAAAAACTGTTTTTT
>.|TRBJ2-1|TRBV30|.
CACSSYNEQFF
TGTGCCTGTAGCTCCTACAATGAGCAGTTCTTC
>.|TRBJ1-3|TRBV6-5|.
CASRLLGGNTIYF
TGTGCCAGCCGACTGCTCGGGGGAAACACCATATATTTT
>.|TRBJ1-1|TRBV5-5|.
CASSLGQANEAFF
TGTGCCAGCAGCTTGGGACAGGCGAACGAAGCTTTCTTT
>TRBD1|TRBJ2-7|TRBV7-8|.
CASSFSGQAEGEQYF
TGTGCCAGCAGCTTTTCGGGACAGGCCGAGGGCGAGCAGTACTTC
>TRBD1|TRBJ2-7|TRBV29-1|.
CSVLATPGQGNEQYF
TGCAGCGTTTTGGCCACTCCGGGACAGGGGAACGAGCAGTACTTC
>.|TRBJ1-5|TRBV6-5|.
CASRLYRGDQPQHF
TGTGCCAGCAGACTCTATCGGGGGGATCAGCCCCAGCATTTT
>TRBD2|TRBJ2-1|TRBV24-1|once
CATSDSGGGVRDEQFF
TGTGCCACCAGTGATTCTGGCGGGGGGGTTCGGGATGAGCAGTTCTTC
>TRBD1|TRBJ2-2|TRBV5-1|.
CASSLGTGEAGELFF
TGCGCCAGCAGCTTAGGGACAGGGGAGGCCGGGGAGCTGTTTTTT
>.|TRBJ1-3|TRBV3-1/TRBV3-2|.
CASSQRSGNTIYF
TGTGCCAGCAGCCAACGCTCTGGAAACACCATATATTTT
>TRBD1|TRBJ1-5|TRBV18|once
CASSQDRQGAGGQPQHF
TGTGCCAGCTCGCAAGATAGACAGGGGGCCGGGGGTCAGCCCCAGCATTTT
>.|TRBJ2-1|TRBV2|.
CASSDMRGSYNEQFF
TGTGCCAGCAGTGATATGAGAGGCTCCTACAATGAGCAGTTCTTC
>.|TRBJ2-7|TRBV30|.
CAWSKGNLYEQYF
TGTGCCTGGAGTAAGGGGAATTTGTACGAGCAGTACTTC
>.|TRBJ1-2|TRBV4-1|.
CASSQVILARGPYGYTF
TGCGCCAGCAGCCAAGTAATATTGGCCAGGGGACCGTATGGCTACACCTTC
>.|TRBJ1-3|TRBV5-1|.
CASSLGQPSSGNTIYF
TGCGCCAGCAGCTTGGGACAGCCTTCTTCTGGAAACACCATATATTTT
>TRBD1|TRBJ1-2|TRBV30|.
CAWSVGTGNYGYTF
TGTGCCTGGAGTGTCGGGACAGGGAACTATGGCTACACCTTC
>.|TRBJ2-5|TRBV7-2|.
CASSFFPSLGRETQYF
TGTGCCAGCAGCTTCTTCCCCAGCCTTGGACGAGAGACCCAGTACTTC
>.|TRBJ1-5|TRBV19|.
CASSEPGLPNQPQHF
TGTGCCAGTAGTGAACCGGGCCTCCCTAATCAGCCCCAGCATTTT
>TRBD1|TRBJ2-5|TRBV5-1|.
CATRRDRVVETQYF
TGCGCCACCAGGAGGGACAGGGTCGTTGAGACCCAGTACTTC
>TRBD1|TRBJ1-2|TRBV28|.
CASSLTGEGYTF
TGTGCCAGCAGTTTGACAGGGGAAGGCTACACCTTC
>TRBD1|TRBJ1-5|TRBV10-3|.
CAISEGDRPNQPQHF
TGTGCCATCAGTGAGGGGGACAGGCCTAATCAGCCCCAGCATTTT
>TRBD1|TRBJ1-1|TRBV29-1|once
CSVWTGAWAFF
TGCAGCGTTTGGACAGGGGCGTGGGCTTTCTTT
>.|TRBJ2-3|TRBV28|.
CASSPPRGSHLDTDTQYF
TGTGCCAGCAGTCCCCCGCGAGGCAGCCATTTAGACACAGATACGCAGTATTTT
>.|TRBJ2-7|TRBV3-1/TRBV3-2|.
CASSQDSRYEQYF
TGTGCCAGCAGCCAAGATTCAAGGTACGAGCAGTACTTC
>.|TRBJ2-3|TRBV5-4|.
CASSHSGIGSTDTQYF
TGTGCCAGCAGCCATTCTGGGATTGGGAGCACAGATACGCAGTATTTT
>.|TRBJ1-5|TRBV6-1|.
CASSDTGSNQPQHF
TGTGCCAGCAGTGACACAGGCAGCAATCAGCCCCAGCATTTT
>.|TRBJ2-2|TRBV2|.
CASSEAIGPGELFF
TGTGCCAGCAGTGAGGCAATAGGGCCAGGGGAGCTGTTTTTT
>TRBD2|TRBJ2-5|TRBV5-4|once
CASSSPGLAIYETQYF
TGTGCCAGCAGTTCTCCGGGACTAGCCATATACGAGACCCAGTACTTC